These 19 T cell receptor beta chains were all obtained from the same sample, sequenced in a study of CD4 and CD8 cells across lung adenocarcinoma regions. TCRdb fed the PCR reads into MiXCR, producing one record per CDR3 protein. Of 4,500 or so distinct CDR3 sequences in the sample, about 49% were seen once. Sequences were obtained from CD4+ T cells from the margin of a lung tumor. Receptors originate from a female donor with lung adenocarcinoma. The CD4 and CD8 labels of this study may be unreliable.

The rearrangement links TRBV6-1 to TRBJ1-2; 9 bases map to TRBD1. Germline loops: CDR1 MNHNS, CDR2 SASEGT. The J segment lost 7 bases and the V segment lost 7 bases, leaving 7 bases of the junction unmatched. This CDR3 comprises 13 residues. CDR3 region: CASTAGTGLGYTF. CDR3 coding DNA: TGTGCCAGCACCGCCGGGACAGGGCTTGGCTACACCTTC.

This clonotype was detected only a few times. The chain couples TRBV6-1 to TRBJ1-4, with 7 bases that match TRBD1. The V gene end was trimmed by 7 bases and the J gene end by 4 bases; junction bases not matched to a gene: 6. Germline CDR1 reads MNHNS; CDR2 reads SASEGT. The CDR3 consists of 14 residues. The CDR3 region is CASTNTGDNEKLFF. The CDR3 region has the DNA TGTGCCAGCACCAATACAGGGGATAATGAAAAACTGTTTTTT.

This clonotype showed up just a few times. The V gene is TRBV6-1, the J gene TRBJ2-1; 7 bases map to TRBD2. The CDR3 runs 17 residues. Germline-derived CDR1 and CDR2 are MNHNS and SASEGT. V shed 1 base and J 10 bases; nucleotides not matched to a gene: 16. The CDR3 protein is CASSEDLALSSGREQFF. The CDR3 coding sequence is TGTGCCAGCAGTGAAGATCTAGCGCTCTCATCCGGGAGGGAGCAGTTCTTC.

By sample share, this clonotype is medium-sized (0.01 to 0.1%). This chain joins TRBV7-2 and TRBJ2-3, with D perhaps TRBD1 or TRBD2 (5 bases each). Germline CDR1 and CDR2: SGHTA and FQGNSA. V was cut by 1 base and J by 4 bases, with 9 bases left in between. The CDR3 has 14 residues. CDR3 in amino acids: CASSLDQGADTQYF. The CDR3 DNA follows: TGTGCCAGCAGCTTAGATCAGGGAGCAGATACGCAGTATTTT.

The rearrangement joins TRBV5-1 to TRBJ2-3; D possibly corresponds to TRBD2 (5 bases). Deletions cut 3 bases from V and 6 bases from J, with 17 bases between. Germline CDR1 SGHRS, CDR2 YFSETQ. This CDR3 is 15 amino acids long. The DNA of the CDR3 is TGCGCCAGCAGCTCAGGACTCCCCACGGGGGATACGCAGTATTTT. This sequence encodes CASSSGLPTGDTQYF.

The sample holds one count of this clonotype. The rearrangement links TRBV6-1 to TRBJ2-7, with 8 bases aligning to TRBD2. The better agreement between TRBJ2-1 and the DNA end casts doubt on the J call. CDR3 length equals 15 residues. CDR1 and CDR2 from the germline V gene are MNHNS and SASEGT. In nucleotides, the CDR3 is TGTGCCAGCAGTGCCACTAGCGGAAACTACAATGAGCAGTTCTTC. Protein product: CASSATSGNYNEQFF.

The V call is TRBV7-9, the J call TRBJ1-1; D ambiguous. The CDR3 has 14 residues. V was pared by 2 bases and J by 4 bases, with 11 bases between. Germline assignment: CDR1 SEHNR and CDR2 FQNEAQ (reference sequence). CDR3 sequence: CASSLHGSGTEAFF. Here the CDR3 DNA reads TGTGCCAGCAGCTTACATGGGAGCGGCACTGAAGCTTTCTTT.

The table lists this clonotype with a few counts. CDR3 amino acids: CAIRLAEGPNEQFF. The CDR3 DNA reads TGTGCCATCAGACTAGCGGAGGGCCCCAATGAGCAGTTCTTC. The chain couples TRBV10-3 to TRBJ2-5; 8 nucleotides line up with TRBD2. The end of the DNA fits TRBJ2-1 better, so the J call may be wrong. The CDR3 covers 14 residues. Germline V gene sequence: CDR1 ENHRY, CDR2 SYGVKD.

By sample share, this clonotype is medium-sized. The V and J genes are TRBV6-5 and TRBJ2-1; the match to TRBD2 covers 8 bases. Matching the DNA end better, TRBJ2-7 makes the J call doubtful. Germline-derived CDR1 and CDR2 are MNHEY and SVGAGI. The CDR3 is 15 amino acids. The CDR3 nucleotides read TGTGCCAGCAGTTACTCGGGGACTAGGTTGAATGAGCAGTACTTC. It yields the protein CASSYSGTRLNEQYF.

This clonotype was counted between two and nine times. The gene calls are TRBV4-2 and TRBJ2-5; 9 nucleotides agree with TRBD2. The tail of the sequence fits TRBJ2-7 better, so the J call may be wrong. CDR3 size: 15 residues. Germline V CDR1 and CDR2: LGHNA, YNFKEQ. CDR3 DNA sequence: TGTGCCAGCAGCCCGGTAGCGGGAGTGGGGTACGAGCAGTACTTC. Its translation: CASSPVAGVGYEQYF.

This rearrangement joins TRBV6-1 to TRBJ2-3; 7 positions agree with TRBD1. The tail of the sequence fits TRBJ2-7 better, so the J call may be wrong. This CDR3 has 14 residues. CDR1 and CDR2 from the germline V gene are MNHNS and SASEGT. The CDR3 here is CASRRGPEVDTQYF. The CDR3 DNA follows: TGTGCCAGCAGGAGGGGGCCAGAGGTAGATACGCAGTACTTC.

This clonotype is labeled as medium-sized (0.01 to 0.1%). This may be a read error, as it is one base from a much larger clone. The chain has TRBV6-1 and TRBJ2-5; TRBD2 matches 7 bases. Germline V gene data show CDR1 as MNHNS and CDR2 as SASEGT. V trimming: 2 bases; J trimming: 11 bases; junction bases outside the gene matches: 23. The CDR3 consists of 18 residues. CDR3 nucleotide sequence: TGTGCCAGCAGTGAATTCGGGGGTAGCGGGTCGCCGGGAGATGAGCAGTACTTC. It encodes CASSEFGGSGSPGDEQYF.

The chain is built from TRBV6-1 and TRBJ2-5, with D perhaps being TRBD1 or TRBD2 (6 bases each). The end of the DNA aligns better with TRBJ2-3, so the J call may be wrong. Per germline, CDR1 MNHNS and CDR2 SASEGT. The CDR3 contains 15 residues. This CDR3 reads CASRHGGQDQETQYF. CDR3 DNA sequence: TGTGCCAGCAGGCACGGGGGCCAGGACCAAGAGACCCAGTATTTT.

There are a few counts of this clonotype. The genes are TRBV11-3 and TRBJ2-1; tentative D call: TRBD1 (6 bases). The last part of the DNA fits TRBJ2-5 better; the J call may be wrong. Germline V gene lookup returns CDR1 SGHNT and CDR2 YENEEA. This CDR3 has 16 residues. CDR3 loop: CASSPLIRGITETQYF. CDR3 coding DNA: TGTGCCAGCAGCCCCCTAATCAGGGGTATTACAGAGACCCAGTACTTC.

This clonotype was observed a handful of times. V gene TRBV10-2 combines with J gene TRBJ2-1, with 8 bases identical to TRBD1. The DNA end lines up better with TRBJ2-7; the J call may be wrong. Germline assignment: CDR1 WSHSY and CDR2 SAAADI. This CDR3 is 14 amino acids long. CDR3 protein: CASSYRGLGYEQYF. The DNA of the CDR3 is TGCGCCAGCAGTTACAGGGGGTTAGGATACGAGCAGTACTTC.

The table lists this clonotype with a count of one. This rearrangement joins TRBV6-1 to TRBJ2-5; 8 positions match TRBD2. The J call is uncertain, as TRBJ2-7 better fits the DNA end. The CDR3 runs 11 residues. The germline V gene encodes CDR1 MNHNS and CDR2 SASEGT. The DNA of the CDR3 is TGTGCCAGCGGACTAGCCCTCGAGCAGTACTTC. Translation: CASGLALEQYF.

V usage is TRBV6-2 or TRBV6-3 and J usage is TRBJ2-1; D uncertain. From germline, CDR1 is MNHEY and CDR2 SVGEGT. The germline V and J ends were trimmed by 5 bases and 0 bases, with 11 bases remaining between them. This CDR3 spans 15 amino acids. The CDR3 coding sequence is TGTGCCAGCAGTCCTCTAGAACTCTCCTACAATGAGCAGTTCTTC. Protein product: CASSPLELSYNEQFF.

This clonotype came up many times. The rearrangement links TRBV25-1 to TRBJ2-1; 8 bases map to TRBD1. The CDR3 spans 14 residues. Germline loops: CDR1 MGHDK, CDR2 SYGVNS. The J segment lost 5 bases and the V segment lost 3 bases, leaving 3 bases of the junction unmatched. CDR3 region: CASSDWTGHNEQFF. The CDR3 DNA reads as TGTGCCAGCAGTGATTGGACAGGGCACAATGAGCAGTTCTTC.

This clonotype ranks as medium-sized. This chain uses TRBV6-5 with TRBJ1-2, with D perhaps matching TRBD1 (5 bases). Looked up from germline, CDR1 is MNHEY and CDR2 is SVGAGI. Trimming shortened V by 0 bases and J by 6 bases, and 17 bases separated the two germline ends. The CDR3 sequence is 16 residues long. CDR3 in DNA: TGTGCCAGCAGTTACTCCGAACCCCCTCAGGGAGATGGCTACACCTTC. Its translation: CASSYSEPPQGDGYTF.